Following are 3 T cell receptor beta chains from one sample sequenced in a study of OX40 agonist ivuxolimab in advanced cancers. Here immunoSEQ multiplex PCR was the method, and the copy in TCRdb shows in-frame clones only, minus some. The table records about 94,000 clones, around 87% of them present only once. The specimen was CD4+ or CD8+ T cells sorted from blood, collected in a trial of the OX40 agonist ivuxolimab. The receptors derive from an adult with an advanced solid tumor such as melanoma, head and neck, liver or kidney cancer.

The V gene is TRBV2, the J gene TRBJ1-6; 7 bases are a match to TRBD1. This CDR3 comprises 16 residues. The trim removed 6 bases at V and 7 bases at J, leaving 12 bases unmatched. CDR1 and CDR2 (germline): SNHLY, FYNNEI. CDR3: CASSENHRGPNSPLHF. CDR3 sequence (DNA): TGTGCCAGCAGCGAAAACCACAGGGGTCCAAATTCACCCCTCCACTTT.

This clone was seen more than once but under ten times. The chain couples TRBV30 to TRBJ1-6; 7 bases map to TRBD1. Unmatched junction bases numbered 11, after V lost 3 bases and J lost 0 bases. CDR1 GTSNPN and CDR2 SVGIG come from the germline V gene (reference sequence). This CDR3 contains 18 residues. The CDR3 DNA sequence: TGTGCCTGGAGAAACCCAAGGGACAGCAGCTCCTATAATTCACCCCTCCACTTT. Its translation is CAWRNPRDSSSYNSPLHF.

The J gene is TRBJ2-7, the V gene TRBV5-1; the match to TRBD2 covers 7 bases. This CDR3 comprises 14 residues. Looked up from germline, CDR1 is SGHRS and CDR2 is YFSETQ. V gave up 3 bases and J gave up 4 bases; unmatched junction bases: 7. The CDR3 here is CASSSFPGGYEQYF. The CDR3 DNA reads as TGCGCCAGCAGCTCCTTCCCGGGGGGTTACGAGCAGTACTTC.